Listed below are T cell receptor beta chains from one sample, sequenced in a study of cytomegalovirus exposure and HLA in healthy donors. This table comes from immunoSEQ multiplex PCR, and its TCRdb copy is limited to in-frame clones, with some not included. Among roughly 150,000 clones, 75% to 90% were seen once, and the ten largest hold 0.95% to 1%. The sequencing sample was made of PBMCs. The receptors come from a girl under 10 years old in good health and CMV-seropositive. The conserved cysteine and the conserved F or W are not part of the CDR3 here. Size is stated for part of the rows, as once, few or many counts, or as a class when the clone is expanded.

TRBV7-2	few	TRBJ2-2	11	ASSFRGTGELF
TRBV2	-	TRBJ2-3	14	ASSVDGGRGTDTQY
TRBV5-1	-	TRBJ2-2	13	ASTRLAGDTGELF
TRBV4-1	few	TRBJ1-4	14	ASSQGDRATNEKLF
TRBV6-1	-	TRBJ1-5	11	ASGRVVDQPQH
TRBV28	once	TRBJ1-4	13	ASSLPGTGLEKLF
TRBV28	-	TRBJ2-7	10	ASSLQQGVQY
TRBV7-9	-	TRBJ2-3	12	SSSRTSGLDTQY
TRBV9	-	TRBJ2-1	11	ASSVVPNNEQF
TRBV27	-	TRBJ1-2	12	ASSLSGTGSGYT
TRBV21-1	-	TRBJ1-1	11	ASNTTGVTEAF
TRBV2	-	TRBJ1-1	11	ASSGPGNTEAF
TRBV6-4	-	TRBJ2-6	13	ASSETGSGANVLT
TRBV29-1	-	TRBJ1-2	12	SVTTQHLLYGYT
TRBV6-6	few	TRBJ2-2	13	ASSTSGTRGGELF
TRBV5-1	-	TRBJ1-2	14	ASSLIRDTYNYGYT
TRBV9	-	TRBJ1-5	13	ASSPGVGSNQPQH
TRBV18	-	TRBJ1-5	12	ASSPGTDYQPQH
TRBV28	-	TRBJ2-1	16	ASSPRTSGFSSYNEQF
TRBV4-1	-	TRBJ2-5	14	ASSPRLAGGHETQY
TRBV2	few	TRBJ2-7	11	ASSQTGSYEQY
TRBV28	-	TRBJ1-2	13	ASSMRTGGPYGYT
TRBV7-9	-	TRBJ2-7	17	ASSLIYSGRASSSYEQY
TRBV5-1	-	TRBJ2-7	10	ASSYTSYEQY
TRBV5-4	-	TRBJ2-1	17	ASSLSAGGRLSSYNEQF
TRBV6-6	-	TRBJ2-5	13	ASINRQGARETQY
TRBV4-2	-	TRBJ1-2	11	ASSQVTTEGYT
TRBV19	-	TRBJ2-1	15	ASLGVTGTNFYNEQF
TRBV30	few	TRBJ2-1	13	AWSVGTGGLAEQF
TRBV2	-	TRBJ2-5	12	ASSPDSRGGTQY
TRBV27	-	TRBJ2-7	12	ASSPRTSGKVQY
TRBV30	-	TRBJ2-7	10	AWSSSENEQY
TRBV15	-	TRBJ2-2	13	ATSRGDRNTGELF
TRBV5-1	-	TRBJ2-5	11	ASSLFREETQY
TRBV10-3	once	TRBJ2-2	13	AISGRQGGTGELF
TRBV7-9	-	TRBJ1-4	15	ASSLVRGAGTNEKLF
TRBV30	-	TRBJ2-3	10	AWSLPAGRQY
TRBV2	-	TRBJ1-1	16	ASSEKDRGRPRSPEAF
TRBV28	-	TRBJ2-1	13	ASSYRDSSYNEQF
TRBV6-1	-	TRBJ1-5	13	ASSVRTGSNQPQH
TRBV6-1	-	TRBJ1-2	12	ASSEVKGAWGYT
TRBV13	-	TRBJ2-5	12	ASSLLQDQETQY
TRBV30	few	TRBJ1-3	13	AWARQGGQRDTIY
TRBV5-1	few	TRBJ2-3	12	ASSLNSGRVTQY
TRBV9	-	TRBJ1-2	11	ASSDRANYGYT
TRBV2	-	TRBJ2-7	15	ASSDSRWQGGSYEQY
TRBV7-6	-	TRBJ1-1	12	ASSPHGGETEAF
TRBV4-1	-	TRBJ2-5	12	ASSQGGGGETQY
TRBV30	-	TRBJ2-1	9	AWSAQVEQF
TRBV4-1	-	TRBJ1-6	14	ASSQDPGVFNSPLH
TRBV4-2	-	TRBJ2-7	13	ASSQDWDRSYEQY
TRBV28	-	TRBJ1-5	13	ASSINRGSNQPQH
TRBV7-9	-	TRBJ1-1	11	ASSLTPNTEAF
TRBV6-6	-	TRBJ1-2	10	ASNGEDDGYT
TRBV5-1	-	TRBJ2-2	15	ASSSAPERGRVGELF
TRBV5-1	-	TRBJ1-1	11	ASSQGGNTEAF